The clone carrying this TCR beta chain was recorded many times. Its antigen is undetermined. From germline, CDR1 is MNHEY and CDR2 SVGEGT. The CDR3 extends over 15 amino acids. V lost 0 bases and J 6 bases, leaving 14 bases between the germline ends. The sample is drawn from a study of CD8+CD57+ T cells in acquired aplastic anemia. Study at large: Yields of DNA that came from sorted CD4+ and CD8+ cells averaged approximately 3.5 ug. Healthy donors gave around 9.9 million reads on average for CD4+ cells.

The study profiled TCR beta VDJ and CDR3 using genomic DNA as template. Each CDR3 protein gets one entry after TCRdb re-called the reads with MiXCR. Found here are around 130,000 distinct CDR3 sequences, over 45% of them singletons; the top ten hold 2.5% to 3%. Whole-study results and caveats: Common to patients and controls were twenty-nine CD8+ CDR3 sequences.

This TCR was recovered from a human donor in good health, serving as a control. Sequencing was performed on sorted CD4+, CD8+, or CD8+CD57+ T cells (not recorded which) from PBMCs. The chain is built from TRBV6-2 or TRBV6-3 and TRBJ2-5; tentative D call: TRBD2 (6 bases). CDR3 sequence reads: CASSYSGGMGQTQYF. In DNA, the CDR3 is TGTGCCAGCAGTTACTCCGGAGGGATGGGACAGACCCAGTACTTC.